This T cell receptor beta chain comes out of a study of vaccination effects on CD4 cells after COVID-19. Using immunoSEQ multiplex PCR, the repertoire was profiled, and TCRdb retains in-frame clones only, with some absent. The table lists 66,000 or so clones, around 85% of them singletons. Investigators separated out CD4+ T cells once 10 days of culture had passed. Participants got two doses of BNT162b2 or mRNA-1273 vaccine. On this clone itself: Its antigen is still unknown.

This TCR was sampled from a human donor who received a COVID-19 vaccine. The sample was CD4+ T cells from PBMCs cultured without peptide, taken after COVID-19 vaccination.

CDR3: CASSLGPNTDTQYF. CDR3 in DNA: TGTGCCAGCAGCCTGGGCCCGAACACAGATACGCAGTATTTT. The chain links TRBV7-3 to TRBJ2-3; D uncertain. The germline V gene has CDR1 SGHTA and CDR2 FQGTGA. Between the trimmed V and J ends, which lost 5 bases and 2 bases, there was a span of 11 bases. CDR3 length equals 14 residues.